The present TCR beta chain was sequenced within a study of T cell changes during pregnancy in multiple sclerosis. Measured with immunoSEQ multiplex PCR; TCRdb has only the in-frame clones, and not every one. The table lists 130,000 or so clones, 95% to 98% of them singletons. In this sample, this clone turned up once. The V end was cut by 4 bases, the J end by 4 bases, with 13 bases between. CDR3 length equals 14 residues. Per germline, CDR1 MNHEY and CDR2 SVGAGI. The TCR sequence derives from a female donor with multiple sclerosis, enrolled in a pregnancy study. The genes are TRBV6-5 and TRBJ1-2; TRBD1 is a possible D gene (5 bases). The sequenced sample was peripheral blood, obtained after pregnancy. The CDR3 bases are TGTGCCAGCAGTTCCGGCGGGGGTTTCTATGGCTACACCTTC. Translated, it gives CASSSGGGFYGYTF.